The 20 T cell receptor beta chains reported below all come from one sample, sequenced in a study of shared clonotypes between healthy human individuals. Sequencing used immunoSEQ multiplex PCR; TCRdb keeps in-frame clones, though not all of them. This sample has some 2.4 million clones, with 80% to 95% found just once. The sample comprised naive CD4+ T cells from PBMCs. Stated subset: CD45RA+ positively selected. These receptors all come from a man aged 18 to 30 in good health. Some clones in this sample may be carry-over from other donors' samples.

In this sample, this clone turned up once. The chain has TRBV11-3 and TRBJ2-1; D may correspond to TRBD1 or TRBD2 (5 bases each). CDR1 and CDR2 (germline): SGHNT, YENEEA. CDR3 length equals 15 residues. The V and J ends lost 3 bases and 4 bases respectively, with 13 bases between them. The CDR3 nucleotides read TGTGCCAGCAGCTTTTCGGGACGAGAATACAATGAGCAGTTCTTC. Protein sequence: CASSFSGREYNEQFF.

The chain is built from TRBV11-2 and TRBJ2-7, with a weak D call TRBD1 (6 bases). Germline V gene sequence: CDR1 SGHAT, CDR2 FQNNGV. V dropped 5 bases and J dropped 3 bases, with 14 bases sitting between them. This CDR3 region has 14 residues. In nucleotides, the CDR3 is TGTGCCAGCAGCGCCACGGGACACTTCTACGAGCAGTACTTC. Translation: CASSATGHFYEQYF.

The chain joins TRBV11-2 to TRBJ2-5; 9 bases are shared with TRBD1. CDR1 and CDR2 (germline): SGHAT, FQNNGV. Germline trimming cut 1 base from V and 9 bases from J; bases unmatched to any gene: 3. The CDR3 runs 13 residues. CDR3 loop: CASSLGQGVSQYF. Here the CDR3 DNA reads TGTGCCAGCAGCTTAGGACAGGGGGTTTCCCAGTACTTC. The full variable domain, rest sourced from reference TRBV11-2 and TRBJ2-5, is EAGVAQSPRYKIIEKRQSVAFWCNPISGHATLYWYQQILGQGPKLLIQFQNNGVVDDSQLPKDRFSAERLKGVDSTLKIQPAKLEDSAVYLCASSLGQGVSQYFGPGTRLLVL.

The chain links TRBV7-2 to TRBJ2-7; D call uncertain. Per germline, CDR1 SGHTA and CDR2 FQGNSA. Trimming removed 5 bases from V and 4 bases from J, with 12 bases in between. This CDR3 has 13 amino acids. DNA of the CDR3: TGTGCCAGCAGCCAGTCTGGACGTTACGAGCAGTACTTC. Protein sequence: CASSQSGRYEQYF.

The chain couples TRBV29-1 to TRBJ1-1; TRBD1 might be the D (6 bases). The V end was cut by 5 bases, the J end by 1 base, with 11 bases between. Germline CDR1 reads SQVTM; CDR2 reads ANQGSEA. This CDR3 has 13 amino acids. This chain's CDR3 is CSVRGQRNTEAFF. The DNA for the CDR3 is TGCAGCGTTAGGGGACAAAGGAACACTGAAGCTTTCTTT.

Here the CDR3 DNA reads TGCGCCAGCAGTGTGAGATTTCTGACTGAAAAACTGTTTTTT. Encoded protein: CASSVRFLTEKLFF. The chain has TRBV10-1 and TRBJ1-4; D unresolved. This CDR3 spans 14 amino acids. Germline CDR1 and CDR2: WNHNN and SYGVQD (reference sequence). V was shortened by 4 bases and J by 7 bases, with 13 bases between the two germline ends.

The chain joins TRBV18 to TRBJ1-4, with unresolved D. V was shortened by 3 bases and J by 8 bases, with 16 bases between the two germline ends. The V gene's germline CDR1 is KGHSH and CDR2 LQKENI. The CDR3 is 15 amino acids. CDR3 DNA sequence: TGTGCCAGCTCACCCCAGCTCGGCGGCGGGGAAAAACTGTTTTTT. It codes for CASSPQLGGGEKLFF.

The chain employs TRBV6-1 and TRBJ1-6, with no clear D. V lost 3 bases and J lost 5, with 5 bases in between. In germline, CDR1 is MNHNS, CDR2 SASEGT. The CDR3 extends over 13 amino acids. Here the CDR3 DNA reads TGTGCCAGCAGTGACGGACATAATTCACCCCTCCACTTT. Translation gives CASSDGHNSPLHF.

V is TRBV4-2 and J is TRBJ2-3; possible D gene TRBD2, 6 bases. Germline V gene lookup returns CDR1 LGHNA and CDR2 YNFKEQ. V lost 3 bases and J lost 4, with 11 bases in between. This CDR3 is built from 14 residues. The CDR3 loop reads CASSQDGSADTQYF. The DNA for the CDR3 is TGTGCCAGCAGCCAGGACGGGAGCGCAGATACGCAGTATTTT.

This clone has just a few counts. This same CDR3 is encoded by further DNA sequences in the sample. V gene TRBV28 combines with J gene TRBJ1-1; tentative D call: TRBD1 (5 bases). CDR1 MDHEN and CDR2 SYDVKM come from the germline V gene. V was clipped by 2 bases and J by 0 bases, with 7 bases between them. This CDR3 is 14 amino acids long. This CDR3 reads CASSLLGLNTEAFF. In DNA, the CDR3 is TGTGCCAGCAGTTTACTGGGACTGAACACTGAAGCTTTCTTT. Using reference TRBV28 and TRBJ1-1 for the parts outside the CDR3, the full variable domain is DVKVTQSSRYLVKRTGEKVFLECVQDMDHENMFWYRQDPGLGLRLIYFSYDVKMKEKGDIPEGYSVSREKKERFSLILESASTNQTSMYLCASSLLGLNTEAFFGQGTRLTVV.

The CDR3 bases are TGTGCCAGCAGCTTGGCATGGGACAGTCAAGAGACCCAGTACTTC. Its protein product is CASSLAWDSQETQYF. The genes are TRBV7-2 and TRBJ2-5, with TRBD1 matching over 7 bases. This CDR3 contains 15 residues. Trimming cost V 3 bases and J 2 bases; bases outside gene matches: 6. Germline V lookup: CDR1 SGHTA, CDR2 FQGNSA.

The rearrangement links TRBV19 to TRBJ2-1; 8 nucleotides agree with TRBD2. The CDR3 loop spans 18 amino acids. Germline values: CDR1 LNHDA, CDR2 SQIVND (reference sequence). V was pared by 7 bases and J by 6 bases, with 20 bases of the junction left unmatched. CDR3 in DNA: TGTGCCAGTACTCATTCCCCACCCCAGCGGGGGAAAGCCAATGAGCAGTTCTTC. Translation: CASTHSPPQRGKANEQFF.

The rearrangement uses TRBV5-4 and TRBJ2-1; D might be TRBD1 (5 bases). Trimming shortened V by 0 bases and J by 9 bases, and 16 bases separated the two germline ends. The CDR3 has 15 amino acids. Germline V gene sequence: CDR1 SGHNT, CDR2 YYREEE (reference sequence). The CDR3, as DNA: TGTGCCAGCAGCTTGGACCCTAGGGGCTCGGGTGAGCAGTTCTTC. Its translation: CASSLDPRGSGEQFF.

A note on this clone: The sample holds other DNA sequences that translate to the same CDR3. The chain joins TRBV5-1 to TRBJ2-3; TRBD1 matches 7 bases. This CDR3 is built from 15 residues. Losses at the gene ends were 2 bases for V and 0 bases for J; bases not matched to a gene: 3. Germline CDR1 reads SGHRS; CDR2 reads YFSETQ. Written as DNA, the CDR3 is TGCGCCAGCAGCTTTCCGGGACAGAGCACAGATACGCAGTATTTT. Encoded protein: CASSFPGQSTDTQYF.

The chain employs TRBV7-8 and TRBJ1-4; D remains unclear. The CDR3 runs 13 residues. V lost 6 bases and J lost 5, with 10 bases in between. Germline CDR1 SGHVS, CDR2 FQNEAQ. The DNA of the CDR3 is TGTGCCAGCAGAAGAGGAGGGAATGAAAAACTGTTTTTT. Protein product: CASRRGGNEKLFF. The full variable domain, with the rest looked up from reference TRBV7-8 and TRBJ1-4, is GAGVSQSPRYKVAKRGQDVALRCDPISGHVSLFWYQQALGQGPEFLTYFQNEAQLDKSGLPSDRFFAERPEGSVSTLKIQRTQQEDSAVYLCASRRGGNEKLFFGSGTQLSVL.

Written as DNA, the CDR3 is TGCGCCAGCAGCTTCCGGGAACCAAACACCGGGGAGCTGTTTTTT. It yields the protein CASSFREPNTGELFF. J is TRBJ2-2 and V is TRBV5-1; possible D gene TRBD2, 5 bases. The CDR3 has 15 residues. V gave up 2 bases and J gave up 2 bases, with 10 bases separating them. CDR1 SGHRS and CDR2 YFSETQ come from the germline V gene.

The rearrangement joins TRBV28 to TRBJ1-5; 9 bases are a match to TRBD1. J was trimmed by 6 bases and V by 6 bases; bases with no gene match: 6. CDR3 size: 14 residues. Germline V gives CDR1 MDHEN, CDR2 SYDVKM. CDR3 DNA: TGTGCCAGCAGAGAAACAGGGGGCGGTCAGCCCCAGCATTTT. It is translated as CASRETGGGQPQHF.

The chain carries TRBV7-2 and TRBJ2-1, with 10 bases lining up with TRBD2. V lost 1 base, J lost 9 bases, and 9 bases stayed unmatched. CDR1 SGHTA and CDR2 FQGNSA come from the germline V gene. CDR3 size: 16 residues. The CDR3 loop reads CASSLDSLAGVVEQFF. CDR3 DNA: TGTGCCAGCAGCTTAGACAGCCTAGCGGGAGTGGTTGAGCAGTTCTTC.

Points on this clone: This same CDR3 is encoded by further DNA sequences in the sample. This chain uses TRBV4-1 with TRBJ2-7; D might be TRBD2 (6 bases). The CDR3 totals 14 residues. The germline V gene has CDR1 MGHRA and CDR2 YSYEKL. Trimming pared 0 bases from V and 3 bases from J, leaving 9 bases between. CDR3 region: CASSQDSGIYEQYF. For the CDR3, the DNA is TGCGCCAGCAGCCAAGATAGCGGAATCTACGAGCAGTACTTC.

V and J are TRBV28 and TRBJ2-7; perhaps TRBD2 as D (5 bases). CDR3 size: 13 residues. Trimming removed 4 bases from V and 5 bases from J, with 12 bases in between. Per the germline V gene, CDR1 is MDHEN and CDR2 is SYDVKM. The CDR3 DNA follows: TGTGCCAGCAGTTCGGGCTCGAGGGACGAGCAGTACTTC. As protein: CASSSGSRDEQYF.